This T cell receptor (beta chain) was obtained from a study of human T cells and chemical hapten exposure. Overall study context: Patients having alopecia areata, totalis or universalis were mostly female. Study-level points and caveats: Patch test score was positively correlated with the counts of PT1 expanded TCRs.

Time point given: patch test 3, about 24 weeks after DPC sensitization. Treatment here: therapeutic diphenylcyclopropenone sensitization with weekly scalp DPC. A remark on this clonotype: Its cognate antigen is unknown.

This CDR3 has 15 amino acids. Germline CDR1 reads DFQATT; CDR2 reads SNEGSKA (reference sequence). V lost 3 bases, J lost 2 bases, and 17 bases lay in between. MiXCR, run by TCRdb on the RACE reads, gives a single entry per CDR3 protein. This table holds 210,000 or so distinct CDR3 sequences, approximately 24% found once. The clonotype comes from a woman aged 35 to 49 with alopecia areata. Some clones in this sample may be carry-over from other donors' samples. The V call is TRBV20-1, the J call TRBJ2-7; D possibly corresponds to TRBD1 (6 bases). The sequencing here drew on whole blood, taken in connection with sensitization to the hapten diphenylcyclopropenone (DPC). The CDR3 DNA reads as TGCAGTGCTAGGGTACAGGGCCGCCTAGCCTACGAGCAGTACTTC. This encodes CSARVQGRLAYEQYF.